One sample yielded the 15 T cell receptor beta chains listed below, sequenced in a study of tumor T cells in aggressive B-cell lymphoma. Profiled with immunoSEQ multiplex PCR; TCRdb holds only in-frame clones, not every one. The sample consists of about 1,600 clones, under 95% of them appearing once. The sequencing sample was made of tumor tissue. These receptors were collected from an adult with diffuse large B cell lymphoma.

This clone has only one observation. CDR3 DNA sequence: TGTGCCACCAGCAGAGCGCGGACCTACAATGAGCAGTTCTTC. Translated, it gives CATSRARTYNEQFF. This chain links TRBV15 with TRBJ2-1; D gene ambiguous. CDR1 is LNHNV and CDR2 is YYDKDF in the germline V gene (reference sequence). This CDR3 has 14 amino acids. Trimming shortened V by 1 base and J by 2 bases, and 6 bases separated the two germline ends.

This sequence joins TRBV30 and TRBJ2-7; D gene uncertain. Germline V lookup: CDR1 GTSNPN, CDR2 SVGIG (reference sequence). V was clipped by 0 bases and J by 4 bases, with 10 bases between them. The CDR3 is made up of 13 amino acids. CDR3 residues: CAWSVIPGYEQYF. CDR3 bases: TGTGCCTGGAGTGTAATACCGGGTTACGAGCAGTACTTC.

This clone was picked up one time. The V call is TRBV9, the J call TRBJ2-1; 13 bases are a match to TRBD2. Germline assignment: CDR1 SGDLS and CDR2 YYNGEE. The CDR3 has 16 amino acids. V lost 1 base to trimming and J lost 6 bases; unmatched junction nucleotides: 4. CDR3 coding DNA: TGTGCCAGCAGCGTAATCGGGACTAGCGGGGCCAATGAGCAGTTCTTC. This translates into CASSVIGTSGANEQFF.

The chain has TRBV7-9 and TRBJ2-4; D is uncertain. CDR1 SEHNR and CDR2 FQNEAQ come from the germline V gene (reference sequence). The CDR3 sequence is 15 residues long. Between the trimmed V and J ends, which lost 5 bases and 0 bases, there was a span of 11 bases. The DNA of the CDR3 is TGTGCCAGCAGCCCGGTGGGCATAGCCAAAAACATTCAGTACTTC. The encoded protein is CASSPVGIAKNIQYF.

This clone was detected once. CDR3 in amino acids: CATSSYPSAYEQYF. The CDR3 DNA is TGTGCCACCAGCAGTTATCCTAGCGCCTACGAGCAGTACTTC. The V and J genes are TRBV15 and TRBJ2-7; D might be TRBD2 (6 bases). The germline V and J ends were trimmed by 3 bases and 2 bases, with 11 bases remaining between them. The CDR3 totals 14 residues. CDR1 is LNHNV, CDR2 YYDKDF, per germline (reference sequence).

This clone has only one observation. The V gene is TRBV20-1, the J gene TRBJ1-2; no firm D call. Germline V CDR1 and CDR2: DFQATT, SNEGSKA (reference sequence). The CDR3 totals 11 residues. CDR3 sequence: CSAGGVSGYTF. In DNA, the CDR3 is TGCAGCGCAGGAGGTGTGAGTGGCTACACCTTC.

This clone was observed a handful of times. The chain recombines TRBV18 with TRBJ1-2, with D perhaps matching TRBD1 (6 bases). Germline loops: CDR1 KGHSH, CDR2 LQKENI. This CDR3 contains 17 residues. Deletions cut 3 bases from V and 4 bases from J, with 21 bases between. The CDR3 DNA follows: TGTGCCAGCTCACCCGACAGGATCTATCCTCCCGGCTATGGCTACACCTTC. Encoded protein: CASSPDRIYPPGYGYTF.

The chain links TRBV4-2 to TRBJ2-1; 10 bases match TRBD2. This CDR3 region has 16 residues. Trimming removed 1 base from V and 6 bases from J; junction bases left unmatched: 6. Germline V lookup: CDR1 LGHNA, CDR2 YNFKEQ. The CDR3 DNA reads TGTGCCAGCAGCCAAGGGCTAGCGGGAGATGTCAATGAGCAGTTCTTC. Translation gives CASSQGLAGDVNEQFF.

The V gene is TRBV9, the J gene TRBJ2-7, with TRBD2 identical over 7 bases. Germline V gene data show CDR1 as SGDLS and CDR2 as YYNGEE. J lost 4 bases, V lost 1 base, and 11 bases had no gene match. The CDR3 is 16 amino acids. CDR3 region: CASSVQASGALYEQYF. In DNA, the CDR3 is TGTGCCAGCAGCGTACAAGCTAGCGGTGCTTTGTACGAGCAGTACTTC.

The chain recombines TRBV5-1 with TRBJ1-1; 9 bases line up with TRBD1. Per germline, CDR1 SGHRS and CDR2 YFSETQ. This CDR3 has 18 amino acids. Trimming at V came to 5 bases and at J to 7 bases, leaving 21 bases not matched to a gene. The CDR3 DNA reads TGCGCCAGCAGATCGGAGGGACAGGGCAGTTTTTTCGATCTTGAAGCTTTCTTT. Amino acid sequence: CASRSEGQGSFFDLEAFF. The complete variable domain, with remaining parts taken from reference TRBV5-1 and TRBJ1-1, reads KAGVTQTPRYLIKTRGQQVTLSCSPISGHRSVSWYQQTPGQGLQFLFEYFSETQRNKGNFPGRFSGRQFSNSRSEMNVSTLELGDSALYLCASRSEGQGSFFDLEAFFGQGTRLTVV.

The chain couples TRBV4-2 to TRBJ2-2; no clear D gene. V was pared by 8 bases and J by 1 base, with 5 bases between. This CDR3 has 12 residues. The germline CDR1 and CDR2 sequences are LGHNA and YNFKEQ. The CDR3 nucleotides are TGTGCCAGCGGCAGGAACACCGGGGAGCTGTTTTTT. It translates to CASGRNTGELFF.

This chain joins TRBV10-3 and TRBJ1-5, with 8 bases aligning to TRBD1. This CDR3 has 15 amino acids. Losses at the gene ends were 0 bases for V and 2 bases for J; bases not matched to a gene: 0. CDR1 is ENHRY and CDR2 is SYGVKD in the germline V gene. The CDR3 is CAISESTGGNQPQHF. The CDR3 bases are TGTGCCATCAGTGAGTCGACAGGGGGCAATCAGCCCCAGCATTTT.

The V and J genes are TRBV5-1 and TRBJ2-3, with 9 nucleotides matching TRBD1. Germline trimming cut 9 bases from V and 4 bases from J; bases unmatched to any gene: 9. Germline V gives CDR1 SGHRS, CDR2 YFSETQ. The CDR3 consists of 14 residues. Written as DNA, the CDR3 is TGCGCCACCGCGACAGGGGGAAATGCAGATACGCAGTATTTT. Translation: CATATGGNADTQYF.

The chain is built from TRBV15 and TRBJ2-3; D gene ambiguous. Trimming cost V 0 bases and J 3 bases, with 10 bases left between them. Per the germline V gene, CDR1 is LNHNV and CDR2 is YYDKDF (reference sequence). The CDR3 consists of 15 residues. In DNA, the CDR3 is TGTGCCACCAGCAGAGATAACCCCCGGACAGATACGCAGTATTTT. Translating gives CATSRDNPRTDTQYF.

This clone was seen once. This chain uses TRBV10-3 with TRBJ1-5; possibly TRBD1 for D (6 bases). Trimming took off 0 bases at V and 3 bases at J, with 12 bases between the two ends. CDR3 size: 16 residues. Germline V lookup: CDR1 ENHRY, CDR2 SYGVKD. The CDR3 nucleotides are TGTGCCATCAGTGAGTCGGGGGGGGCCAACAATCAGCCCCAGCATTTT. It translates to CAISESGGANNQPQHF.